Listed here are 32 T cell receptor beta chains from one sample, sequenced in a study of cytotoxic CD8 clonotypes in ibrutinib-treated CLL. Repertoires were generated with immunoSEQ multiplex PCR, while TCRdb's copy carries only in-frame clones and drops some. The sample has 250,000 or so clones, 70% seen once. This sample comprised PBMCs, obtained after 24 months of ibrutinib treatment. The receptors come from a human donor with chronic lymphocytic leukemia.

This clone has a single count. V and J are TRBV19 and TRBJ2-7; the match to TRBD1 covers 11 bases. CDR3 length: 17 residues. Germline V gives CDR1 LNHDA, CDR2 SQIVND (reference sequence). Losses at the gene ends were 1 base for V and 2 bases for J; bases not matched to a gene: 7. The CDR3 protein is CASSIGTGQGDPYEQYF. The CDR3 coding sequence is TGTGCCAGTAGTATAGGCACGGGACAGGGGGATCCCTACGAGCAGTACTTC. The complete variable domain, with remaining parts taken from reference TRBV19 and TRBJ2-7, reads DGGITQSPKYLFRKEGQNVTLSCEQNLNHDAMYWYRQDPGQGLRLIYYSQIVNDFQKGDIAEGYSVSREKKESFPLTVTSAQKNPTAFYLCASSIGTGQGDPYEQYFGPGTRLTVT.

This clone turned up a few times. CDR3 residues: CASSFPSRHEQFF. As DNA, the CDR3 is TGTGCCAGCAGTTTCCCCAGCCGCCATGAGCAGTTCTTC. The chain joins TRBV27 to TRBJ2-1, with D unclear. Germline CDR1 MNHEY, CDR2 SMNVEV (reference sequence). The CDR3 is 13 amino acids. V was clipped by 3 bases and J by 8 bases, with 11 bases between them.

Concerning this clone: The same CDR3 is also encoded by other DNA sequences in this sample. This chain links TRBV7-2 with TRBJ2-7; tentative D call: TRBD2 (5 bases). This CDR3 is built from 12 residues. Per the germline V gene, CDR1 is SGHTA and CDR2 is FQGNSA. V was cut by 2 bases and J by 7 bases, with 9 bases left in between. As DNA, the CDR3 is TGTGCCAGCAGCTTACGCGGGCCGGAGCAGTACTTC. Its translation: CASSLRGPEQYF.

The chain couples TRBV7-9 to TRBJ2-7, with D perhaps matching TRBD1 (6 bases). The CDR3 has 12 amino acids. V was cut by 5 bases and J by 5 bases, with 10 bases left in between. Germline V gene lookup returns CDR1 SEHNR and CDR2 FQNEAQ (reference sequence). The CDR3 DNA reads TGTGCCAGCAGCGACAGGACCCACGAGCAGTACTTC. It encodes CASSDRTHEQYF.

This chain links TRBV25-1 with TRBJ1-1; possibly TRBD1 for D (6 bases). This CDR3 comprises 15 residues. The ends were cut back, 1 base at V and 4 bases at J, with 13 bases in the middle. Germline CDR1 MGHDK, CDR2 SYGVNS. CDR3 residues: CASSEFAQGSTEAFF. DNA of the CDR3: TGTGCCAGCAGTGAATTCGCCCAGGGGAGCACTGAAGCTTTCTTT.

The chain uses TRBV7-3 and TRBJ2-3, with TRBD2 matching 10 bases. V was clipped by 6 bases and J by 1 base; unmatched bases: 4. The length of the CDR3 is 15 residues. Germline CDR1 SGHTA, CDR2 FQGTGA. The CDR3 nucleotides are TGTGCCAGCAGAGACCTAGCGGGAGGCACAGATACGCAGTATTTT. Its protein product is CASRDLAGGTDTQYF.

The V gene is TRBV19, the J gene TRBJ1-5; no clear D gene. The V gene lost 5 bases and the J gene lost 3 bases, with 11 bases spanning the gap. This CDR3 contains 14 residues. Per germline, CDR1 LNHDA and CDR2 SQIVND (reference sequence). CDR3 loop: CASSPRTDNQPQHF. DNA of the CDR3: TGTGCCAGTAGTCCCCGAACCGACAATCAGCCCCAGCATTTT.

The DNA of the CDR3 is TGTGCCAGCAGCTTGTCTGGGACGCTTGAGACCCAGTACTTC. Its protein product is CASSLSGTLETQYF. The chain links TRBV5-4 to TRBJ2-5; TRBD1 or TRBD2 may be the D gene (5 bases each). Germline V gene data show CDR1 as SGHNT and CDR2 as YYREEE (reference sequence). V was clipped by 1 base and J by 5 bases, with 12 bases between them. This CDR3 comprises 14 residues.

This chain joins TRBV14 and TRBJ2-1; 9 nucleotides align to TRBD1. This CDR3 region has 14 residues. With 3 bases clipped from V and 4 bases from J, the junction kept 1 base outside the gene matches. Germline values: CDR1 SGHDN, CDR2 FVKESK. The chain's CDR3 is CASSQGQGYNEQFF. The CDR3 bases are TGTGCCAGCAGCCAGGGACAGGGATACAATGAGCAGTTCTTC.

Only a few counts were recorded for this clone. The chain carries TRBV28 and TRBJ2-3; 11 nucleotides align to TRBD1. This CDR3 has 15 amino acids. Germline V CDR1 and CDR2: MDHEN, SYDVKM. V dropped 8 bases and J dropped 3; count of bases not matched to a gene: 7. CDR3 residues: CASGAGQGGTDTQYF. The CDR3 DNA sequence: TGTGCCAGCGGGGCGGGACAGGGGGGGACAGATACGCAGTATTTT. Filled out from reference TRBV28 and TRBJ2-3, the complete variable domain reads DVKVTQSSRYLVKRTGEKVFLECVQDMDHENMFWYRQDPGLGLRLIYFSYDVKMKEKGDIPEGYSVSREKKERFSLILESASTNQTSMYLCASGAGQGGTDTQYFGPGTRLTVL.

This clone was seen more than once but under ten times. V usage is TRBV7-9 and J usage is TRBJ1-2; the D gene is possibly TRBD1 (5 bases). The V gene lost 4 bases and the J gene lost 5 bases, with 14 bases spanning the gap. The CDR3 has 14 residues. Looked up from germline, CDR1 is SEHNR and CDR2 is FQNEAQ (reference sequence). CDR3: CASSYPGQGYGYTF. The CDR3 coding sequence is TGTGCCAGCAGCTACCCCGGGCAGGGATATGGCTACACCTTC.

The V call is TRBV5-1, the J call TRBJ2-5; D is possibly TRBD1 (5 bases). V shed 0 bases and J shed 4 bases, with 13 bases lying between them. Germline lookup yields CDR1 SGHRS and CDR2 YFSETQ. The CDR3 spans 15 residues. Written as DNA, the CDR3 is TGCGCCAGCAGCTTGGGACGGACGCAGGGAGAGACCCAGTACTTC. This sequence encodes CASSLGRTQGETQYF.

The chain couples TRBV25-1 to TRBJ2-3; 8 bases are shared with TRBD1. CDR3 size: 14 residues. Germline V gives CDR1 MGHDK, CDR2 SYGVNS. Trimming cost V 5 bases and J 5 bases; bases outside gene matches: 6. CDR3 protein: CASSMTGVGDTQYF. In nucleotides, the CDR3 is TGTGCCAGCAGTATGACAGGGGTTGGAGATACGCAGTATTTT.

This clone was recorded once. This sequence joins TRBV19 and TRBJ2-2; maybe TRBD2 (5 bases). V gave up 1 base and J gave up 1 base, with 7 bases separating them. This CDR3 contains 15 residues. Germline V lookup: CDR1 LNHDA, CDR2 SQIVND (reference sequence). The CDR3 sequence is CASSIGGRNTGELFF. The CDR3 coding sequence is TGTGCCAGTAGTATAGGCGGGCGGAACACCGGGGAGCTGTTTTTT.

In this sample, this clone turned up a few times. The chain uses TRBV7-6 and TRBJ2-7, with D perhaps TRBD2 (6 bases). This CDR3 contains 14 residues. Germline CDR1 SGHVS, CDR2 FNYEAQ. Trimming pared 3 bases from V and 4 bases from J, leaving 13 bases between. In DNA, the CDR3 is TGTGCCAGCAGCTTGGGGGGACTGCTATACGAGCAGTACTTC. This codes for CASSLGGLLYEQYF.

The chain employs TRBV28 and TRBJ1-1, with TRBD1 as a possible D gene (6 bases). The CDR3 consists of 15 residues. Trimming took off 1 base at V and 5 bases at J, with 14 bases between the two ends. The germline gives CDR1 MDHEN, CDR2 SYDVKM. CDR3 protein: CASSLSGGAGTEAFF. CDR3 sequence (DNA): TGTGCCAGCAGTTTATCGGGGGGCGCGGGGACTGAAGCTTTCTTT.

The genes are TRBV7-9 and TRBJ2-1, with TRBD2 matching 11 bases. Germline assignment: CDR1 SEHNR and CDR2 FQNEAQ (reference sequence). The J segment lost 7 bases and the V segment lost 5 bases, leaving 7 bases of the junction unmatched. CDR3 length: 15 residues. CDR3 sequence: CASSLTSGSGNEQFF. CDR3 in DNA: TGTGCCAGCAGCCTCACTAGCGGGAGTGGTAATGAGCAGTTCTTC.

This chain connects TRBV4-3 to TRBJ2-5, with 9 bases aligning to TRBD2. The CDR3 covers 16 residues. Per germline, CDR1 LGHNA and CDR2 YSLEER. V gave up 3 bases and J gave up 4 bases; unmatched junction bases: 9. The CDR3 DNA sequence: TGCGCCAGCAGCCAGGATAGCGGGAGCCCAGGAGAGACCCAGTACTTC. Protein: CASSQDSGSPGETQYF.

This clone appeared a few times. CDR3 bases: TGTGCCAGCAGCCAAGAAGGGATTGGAAACACCATATATTTT. As protein: CASSQEGIGNTIYF. The rearrangement joins TRBV4-2 to TRBJ1-3, with D unresolved. Looked up from germline, CDR1 is LGHNA and CDR2 is YNFKEQ. The CDR3 runs 14 residues. V was cut by 0 bases and J by 3 bases, with 6 bases left in between.

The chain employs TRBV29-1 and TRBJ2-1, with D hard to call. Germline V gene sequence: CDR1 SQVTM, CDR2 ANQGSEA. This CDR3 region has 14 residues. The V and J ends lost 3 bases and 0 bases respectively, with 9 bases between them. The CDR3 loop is CSVDNGYSYNEQFF. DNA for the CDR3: TGCAGCGTTGATAACGGTTACTCCTACAATGAGCAGTTCTTC.

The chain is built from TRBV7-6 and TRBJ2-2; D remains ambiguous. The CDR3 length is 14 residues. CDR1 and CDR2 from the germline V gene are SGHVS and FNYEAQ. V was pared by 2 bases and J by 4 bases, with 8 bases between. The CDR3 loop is CASSLQRGTGELFF. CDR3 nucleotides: TGTGCCAGCAGCTTACAACGTGGCACCGGGGAGCTGTTTTTT.

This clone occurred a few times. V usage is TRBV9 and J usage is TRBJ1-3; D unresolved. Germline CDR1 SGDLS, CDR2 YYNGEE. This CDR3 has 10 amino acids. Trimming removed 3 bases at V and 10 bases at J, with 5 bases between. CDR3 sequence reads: CASSGRTIYF. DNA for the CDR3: TGTGCCAGCAGCGGTCGGACCATATATTTT. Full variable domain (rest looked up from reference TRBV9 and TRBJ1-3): DSGVTQTPKHLITATGQRVTLRCSPRSGDLSVYWYQQSLDQGLQFLIQYYNGEERAKGNILERFSAQQFPDLHSELNLSSLELGDSALYFCASSGRTIYFGEGSWLTVV.

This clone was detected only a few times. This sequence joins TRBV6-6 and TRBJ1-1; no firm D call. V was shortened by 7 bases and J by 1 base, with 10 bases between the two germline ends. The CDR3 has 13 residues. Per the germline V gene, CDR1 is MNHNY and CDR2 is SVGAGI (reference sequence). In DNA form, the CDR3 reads TGTGCCAGCATCCTCTGGAGGAACACTGAAGCTTTCTTT. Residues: CASILWRNTEAFF.

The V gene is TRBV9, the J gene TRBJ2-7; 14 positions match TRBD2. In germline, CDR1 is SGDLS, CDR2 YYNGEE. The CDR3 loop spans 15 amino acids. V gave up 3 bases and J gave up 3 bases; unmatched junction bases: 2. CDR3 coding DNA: TGTGCCAGCAGCGACGGGACTAGCGGGAGCTACGAGCAGTACTTC. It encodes CASSDGTSGSYEQYF.

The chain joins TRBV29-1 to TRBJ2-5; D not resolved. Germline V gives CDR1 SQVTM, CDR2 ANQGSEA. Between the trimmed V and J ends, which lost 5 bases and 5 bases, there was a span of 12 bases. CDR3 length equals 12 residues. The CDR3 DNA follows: TGCAGCGTTTCCCAAGACGGGGAGACCCAGTACTTC. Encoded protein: CSVSQDGETQYF.

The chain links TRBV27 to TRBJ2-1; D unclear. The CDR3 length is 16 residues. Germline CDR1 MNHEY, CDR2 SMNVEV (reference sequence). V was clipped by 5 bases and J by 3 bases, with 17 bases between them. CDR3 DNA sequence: TGTGCCAGCAGTCCGCTTGCGGCAGCAGACTACAATGAGCAGTTCTTC. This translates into CASSPLAAADYNEQFF.

Written as DNA, the CDR3 is TGTGCCAGCAACGGACAACCAGGGTCCGAGCAGTACTTC. Its translation: CASNGQPGSEQYF. The chain has TRBV27 and TRBJ2-7; D perhaps matches TRBD1 (5 bases). Per the germline V gene, CDR1 is MNHEY and CDR2 is SMNVEV (reference sequence). The V and J ends lost 7 bases and 6 bases respectively, with 16 bases between them. This CDR3 has 13 amino acids.

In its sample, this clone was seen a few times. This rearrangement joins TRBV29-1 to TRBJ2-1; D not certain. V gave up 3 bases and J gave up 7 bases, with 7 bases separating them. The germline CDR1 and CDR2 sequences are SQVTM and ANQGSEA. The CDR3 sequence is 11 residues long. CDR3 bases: TGCAGCGTTGAGCCAGTAAATGAGCAGTTCTTC. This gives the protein CSVEPVNEQFF.

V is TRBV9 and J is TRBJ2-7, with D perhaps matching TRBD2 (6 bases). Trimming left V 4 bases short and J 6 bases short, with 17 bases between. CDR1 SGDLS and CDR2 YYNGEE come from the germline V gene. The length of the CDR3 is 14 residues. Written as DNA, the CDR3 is TGTGCCAGCAGCCCAGACGGGGCTAGCGTCGAGCAGTACTTC. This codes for CASSPDGASVEQYF.

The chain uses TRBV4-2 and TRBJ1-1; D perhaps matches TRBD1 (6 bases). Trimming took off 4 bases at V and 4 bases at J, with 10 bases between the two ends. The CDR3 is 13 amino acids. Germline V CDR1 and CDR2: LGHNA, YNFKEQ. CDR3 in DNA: TGTGCCAGCAGCCCAGAACAGGGCACTGAAGCTTTCTTT. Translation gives CASSPEQGTEAFF.

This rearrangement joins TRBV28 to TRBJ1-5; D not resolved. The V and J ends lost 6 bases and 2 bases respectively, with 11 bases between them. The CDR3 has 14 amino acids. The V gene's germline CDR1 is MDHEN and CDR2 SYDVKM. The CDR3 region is CASSTPDGNQPQHF. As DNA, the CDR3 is TGTGCCAGCAGCACCCCGGACGGCAATCAGCCCCAGCATTTT. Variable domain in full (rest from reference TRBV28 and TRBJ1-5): DVKVTQSSRYLVKRTGEKVFLECVQDMDHENMFWYRQDPGLGLRLIYFSYDVKMKEKGDIPEGYSVSREKKERFSLILESASTNQTSMYLCASSTPDGNQPQHFGDGTRLSIL.

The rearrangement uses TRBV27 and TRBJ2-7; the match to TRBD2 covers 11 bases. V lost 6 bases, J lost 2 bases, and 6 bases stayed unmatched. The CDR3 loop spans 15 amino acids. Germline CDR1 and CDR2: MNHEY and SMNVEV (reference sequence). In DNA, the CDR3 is TGTGCCAGCAGAGCTGGGACTAGCGGAACCTACGAGCAGTACTTC. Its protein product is CASRAGTSGTYEQYF.